A selection of T cell receptor beta chains follows, all from one sample in a study of human T cells and chemical hapten exposure. TCRdb itself ran the reads through MiXCR, one entry per CDR3 protein. The table shows about 120,000 distinct CDR3 sequences, with less than 10% occurring only once. The sample taken for sequencing was whole blood. The origin of the receptors is a human donor in good health. Some clones in this sample may be carry-over from other donors' samples. Each CDR3 is given with its conserved first and last residue. Fields, in order: clone size, V gene, J gene, D gene, CDR3 protein, CDR3 DNA. The D gene is left open where the match is weak. Clone size is given for some rows only: seen once, a few or many times, or a class if the clone is expanded.

clone size: few; V gene: TRBV7-8; J gene: TRBJ2-1; D gene: .; CDR3 protein: CASSAVELRYNEQFF; CDR3 DNA: TGTGCCAGCAGCGCCGTGGAGTTGCGGTACAATGAGCAGTTCTTC
clone size: few; V gene: TRBV6-5; J gene: TRBJ2-1; D gene: TRBD2; CDR3 protein: CASSYSSAGTTRIF; CDR3 DNA: TGTGCCAGCAGTTACTCATCAGCCGGGACTACGAGGATCTTC
clone size: .; V gene: TRBV14; J gene: TRBJ2-7; D gene: .; CDR3 protein: CASSQDQGREQYF; CDR3 DNA: TGTGCCAGCAGCCAAGACCAGGGAAGAGAGCAGTACTTC
clone size: .; V gene: TRBV7-2; J gene: TRBJ2-2; D gene: TRBD2; CDR3 protein: CASSLVAGGLTGELFF; CDR3 DNA: TGTGCCAGCAGCTTAGTAGCGGGAGGGTTAACCGGGGAGCTGTTTTTT
clone size: many; V gene: TRBV3-1; J gene: TRBJ2-7; D gene: .; CDR3 protein: CASSQVDHTSLEQYF; CDR3 DNA: TGTGCCAGCAGCCAGGTAGACCACACGTCCCTCGAGCAGTACTTC
clone size: .; V gene: TRBV20-1; J gene: TRBJ2-7; D gene: TRBD1; CDR3 protein: CSASGQVTEQYF; CDR3 DNA: TGCAGTGCTAGCGGACAGGTTACCGAGCAGTACTTC
clone size: .; V gene: TRBV5-1; J gene: TRBJ1-1; D gene: .; CDR3 protein: CASWLGLPANTEAFF; CDR3 DNA: TGCGCCAGCTGGCTAGGCCTGCCTGCGAACACTGAAGCTTTCTTT
clone size: .; V gene: TRBV11-2; J gene: TRBJ2-6; D gene: .; CDR3 protein: CASSLGQGKLRANVLTF; CDR3 DNA: TGTGCCAGCAGCTTGGGACAAGGGAAACTAAGGGCCAACGTCCTGACTTTC
clone size: many; V gene: TRBV29-1; J gene: TRBJ1-1; D gene: .; CDR3 protein: CSAGSTEAFF; CDR3 DNA: TGCAGCGCAGGGTCCACTGAAGCTTTCTTT
clone size: many; V gene: TRBV10-3; J gene: TRBJ1-1; D gene: .; CDR3 protein: CAISDPDAMNTEAFF; CDR3 DNA: TGTGCCATCAGTGACCCGGACGCAATGAACACTGAAGCTTTCTTT
clone size: many; V gene: TRBV28; J gene: TRBJ1-1; D gene: TRBD1; CDR3 protein: CASNKGAYLGAFF; CDR3 DNA: TGTGCCAGCAACAAGGGGGCGTATCTGGGCGCTTTCTTT
clone size: .; V gene: TRBV20-1; J gene: TRBJ1-1; D gene: TRBD1; CDR3 protein: CSARDRGRGDTEAFF; CDR3 DNA: TGCAGTGCTCGGGACAGGGGGCGAGGGGACACTGAAGCTTTCTTT
clone size: few; V gene: TRBV27; J gene: TRBJ2-7; D gene: .; CDR3 protein: CASSLLSGHSYEQYF; CDR3 DNA: TGTGCCAGCAGTTTACTTTCGGGACACTCCTACGAGCAGTACTTC
clone size: .; V gene: TRBV10-3; J gene: TRBJ1-1; D gene: .; CDR3 protein: CAIMGQGLNTEAFF; CDR3 DNA: TGTGCCATCATGGGCCAGGGCTTGAACACTGAAGCTTTCTTT
clone size: .; V gene: TRBV12-3/TRBV12-4; J gene: TRBJ2-7; D gene: TRBD2; CDR3 protein: CASSSTSGSIYEQYF; CDR3 DNA: TGTGCCAGCAGTTCAACTAGCGGGAGTATCTACGAGCAGTACTTC
clone size: many; V gene: TRBV14; J gene: TRBJ1-2; D gene: .; CDR3 protein: CASSQTKNGYTF; CDR3 DNA: TGTGCCAGCAGCCAGACCAAGAATGGCTACACCTTC